These 19 T cell receptor beta chains came from one sample sequenced in a study of blood T cell repertoires in COVID-19. The protocol was immunoSEQ multiplex PCR, while the TCRdb copy is restricted to in-frame clones and leaves out a portion. Of under 350,000 clones in the sample, over 85% were seen once. Sequenced material: PBMCs or T cells enriched from blood (not recorded which). The receptor set was obtained from a man aged 55-75 years who had recovered from COVID-19.

This clone has only one observation. The chain is built from TRBV5-1 and TRBJ1-1; TRBD1 matches at 8 bases. V lost 6 bases and J lost 5; bases outside the gene matches: 9. Germline lookup yields CDR1 SGHRS and CDR2 YFSETQ. The CDR3 has 14 amino acids. This CDR3 is CASTETGGRTEAFF. CDR3 coding DNA: TGCGCCAGCACCGAAACAGGGGGAAGAACTGAAGCTTTCTTT.

V is TRBV4-1 and J is TRBJ1-5; D remains unclear. Trimming stripped 0 bases from V and 0 bases from J, with 12 bases between. This CDR3 spans 17 amino acids. In germline, CDR1 is MGHRA, CDR2 YSYEKL. CDR3 amino acids: CASSQDLSQYSNQPQHF. The CDR3 DNA is TGCGCCAGCAGCCAAGACCTCTCCCAGTATAGCAATCAGCCCCAGCATTTT.

The chain couples TRBV6-6 to TRBJ2-1, with D unresolved. Germline V gives CDR1 MNHNY, CDR2 SVGAGI (reference sequence). The CDR3 totals 12 residues. Trimming took 6 bases from V and 8 from J, leaving 11 bases between them. CDR3 DNA: TGTGCCAGCAGCCGCATAACGGATGAGCAGTTCTTC. Protein: CASSRITDEQFF.

This rearrangement joins TRBV4-3 to TRBJ1-4; D is uncertain. CDR1 is LGHNA and CDR2 is YSLEER in the germline V gene. This CDR3 has 14 amino acids. V was trimmed by 1 base and J by 7 bases, leaving 10 bases between them. The CDR3 is CASSQAGRGEKLFF. In nucleotides, the CDR3 is TGCGCCAGCAGCCAAGCTGGCCGGGGTGAAAAACTGTTTTTT.

The CDR3 region is CASSSSGTQNTEAFF. The DNA of the CDR3 is TGTGCCAGCAGCTCCTCCGGGACACAGAACACTGAAGCTTTCTTT. The V call is TRBV3-1 (or the pseudogene TRBV3-2), the J call TRBJ1-1, with D maybe TRBD1 (6 bases). This CDR3 has 15 amino acids. In germline, CDR1 is LGHDT, CDR2 YNNKEL (reference sequence). V was pared by 5 bases and J by 1 base, with 14 bases between.

The chain carries TRBV5-5 and TRBJ2-1, with D perhaps matching TRBD2 (5 bases). The CDR3 sequence is 13 residues long. The germline V gene encodes CDR1 SGHKS and CDR2 YYEKEE (reference sequence). V was pared by 6 bases and J by 9 bases, with 16 bases between. The CDR3 spells CASNPQRTREQFF. CDR3 coding DNA: TGTGCCAGCAACCCCCAGCGGACGCGTGAGCAGTTCTTC.

The rearrangement joins TRBV2 to TRBJ1-5, with 7 bases that match TRBD1. V dropped 0 bases and J dropped 4; count of bases not matched to a gene: 6. The CDR3 has 16 amino acids. Germline lookup yields CDR1 SNHLY and CDR2 FYNNEI. The CDR3 bases are TGTGCCAGCAGTGAAGCTGCCCCAGGGGGTAATCAGCCCCAGCATTTT. As protein: CASSEAAPGGNQPQHF.

The rearrangement links TRBV30 to TRBJ1-4; no reliable D call. Per the germline V gene, CDR1 is GTSNPN and CDR2 is SVGIG (reference sequence). Between the trimmed V and J ends, which lost 0 bases and 8 bases, there was a span of 13 bases. The CDR3 is made up of 14 amino acids. CDR3 in DNA: TGTGCCTGGAGTGTCAATCCGCGCCGGGAAAAACTGTTTTTT. This sequence encodes CAWSVNPRREKLFF.

The J gene is TRBJ1-5, the V gene TRBV27; tentative D call: TRBD1 (5 bases). The germline CDR1 and CDR2 sequences are MNHEY and SMNVEV (reference sequence). With 5 bases removed from V and 3 bases from J, the gap between germline ends came to 14 bases. This CDR3 spans 15 amino acids. The CDR3 DNA reads TGTGCCAGCAGTCAAAAGGACACCCACAATCAGCCCCAGCATTTT. Translating gives CASSQKDTHNQPQHF.

The chain employs TRBV6-5 and TRBJ1-1, with 9 bases matching TRBD1. Trimming cost V 5 bases and J 4 bases; bases outside gene matches: 8. This CDR3 is 15 amino acids long. The germline V gene has CDR1 MNHEY and CDR2 SVGAGI. The chain's CDR3 is CASSQQGAMGTEAFF. CDR3 sequence (DNA): TGTGCCAGCAGTCAACAGGGGGCGATGGGCACTGAAGCTTTCTTT.

The chain carries TRBV19 and TRBJ2-1; 7 bases are a match to TRBD1. V shed 4 bases and J 0 bases; nucleotides not matched to a gene: 12. Germline values: CDR1 LNHDA, CDR2 SQIVND (reference sequence). The CDR3 is 18 amino acids. The CDR3, as DNA: TGTGCCAGTAGTAGTCTGGCTGTCCGGGACAGCTCCTACAATGAGCAGTTCTTC. Protein: CASSSLAVRDSSYNEQFF.

The V and J genes are TRBV11-2 and TRBJ2-7; 10 positions match TRBD2. The CDR3 is 16 residues long. V lost 4 bases and J lost 9; bases outside the gene matches: 15. Looked up from germline, CDR1 is SGHAT and CDR2 is FQNNGV. Written as DNA, the CDR3 is TGTGCCAGCAGCTCCTCACCCGGGACTAGCGCGCTCGGGCAGTACTTC. Translation gives CASSSSPGTSALGQYF.

The chain has TRBV13 and TRBJ1-1, with D tentatively TRBD1 (6 bases). V lost 2 bases to trimming and J lost 1 base, with 17 bases between them. Looked up from germline, CDR1 is PRHDT and CDR2 is FYEKMQ (reference sequence). There are 17 residues in the CDR3. The CDR3 spells CASSLISEGGGNTEAFF. CDR3 nucleotide sequence: TGTGCCAGCAGCTTAATTAGTGAGGGAGGGGGGAACACTGAAGCTTTCTTT. Supplemented by reference TRBV13 and TRBJ1-1, the full variable domain reads AAGVIQSPRHLIKEKRETATLKCYPIPRHDTVYWYQQGPGQDPQFLISFYEKMQSDKGSIPDRFSAQQFSDYHSELNMSSLELGDSALYFCASSLISEGGGNTEAFFGQGTRLTVV.

The chain couples TRBV9 to TRBJ2-3, with 7 bases fitting TRBD1. The CDR3 is 14 amino acids. Germline trimming cut 2 bases from V and 4 bases from J; bases unmatched to any gene: 4. The germline gives CDR1 SGDLS, CDR2 YYNGEE. The CDR3, as DNA: TGTGCCAGCAGCGTTACAGGGGAACCAGATACGCAGTATTTT. Its protein is CASSVTGEPDTQYF.

This sequence joins TRBV5-5 and TRBJ2-6; D ambiguous. V was trimmed by 0 bases and J by 0 bases, leaving 4 bases between them. Looked up from germline, CDR1 is SGHKS and CDR2 is YYEKEE (reference sequence). The CDR3 loop spans 15 amino acids. CDR3 loop: CASSLVGSGANVLTF. The CDR3 coding sequence is TGTGCCAGCAGCTTGGTCGGCTCTGGGGCCAACGTCCTGACTTTC. Drawing the rest from reference TRBV5-5 and TRBJ2-6, the complete variable domain is DAGVTQSPTHLIKTRGQQVTLRCSPISGHKSVSWYQQVLGQGPQFIFQYYEKEERGRGNFPDRFSARQFPNYSSELNVNALLLGDSALYLCASSLVGSGANVLTFGAGSRLTVL.

The CDR3 region is CASSLEGRAWNEQFF. The DNA for the CDR3 is TGTGCCAGCTCCCTTGAAGGGAGGGCATGGAATGAGCAGTTCTTC. The gene calls are TRBV6-5 and TRBJ2-1; 7 bases fit TRBD2. The CDR3 runs 15 residues. Germline V CDR1 and CDR2: MNHEY, SVGAGI. V lost 8 bases and J lost 7; bases outside the gene matches: 14.

V and J are TRBV5-1 and TRBJ1-1; no definite D call. V lost 4 bases and J lost 1, with 11 bases in between. Germline V lookup: CDR1 SGHRS, CDR2 YFSETQ. This CDR3 comprises 14 residues. Here the CDR3 DNA reads TGCGCCAGCAGCAGGCAGGCTGAGAACACTGAAGCTTTCTTT. Amino acids: CASSRQAENTEAFF.

V is TRBV5-1 and J is TRBJ2-2; 10 bases fit TRBD1. The CDR3 length is 16 residues. Germline CDR1 reads SGHRS; CDR2 reads YFSETQ. V gave up 0 bases and J gave up 6 bases; unmatched junction bases: 5. The CDR3 loop reads CASSLAGTGVPGELFF. As DNA, the CDR3 is TGCGCCAGCAGCTTGGCTGGGACAGGGGTCCCCGGGGAGCTGTTTTTT.

This chain connects TRBV29-1 to TRBJ2-3; TRBD1 agrees at 10 bases. Germline V lookup: CDR1 SQVTM, CDR2 ANQGSEA. CDR3 length: 17 amino acids. Trimming at V came to 4 bases and at J to 2 bases, leaving 12 bases not matched to a gene. Here the CDR3 reads CSVGGPGQGLHTDTQYF. The CDR3 nucleotides are TGCAGCGTTGGGGGTCCGGGACAGGGGTTGCACACAGATACGCAGTATTTT.